The rows below give T cell receptor beta chains drawn from one sample of a study of blood T cell repertoires in COVID-19. Produced via immunoSEQ multiplex PCR; TCRdb's table is partial and in-frame only. The sample has under 300,000 clones; approximately 90% are singletons. The sample consisted of peripheral blood. Source of these receptors: a woman aged 40 to 55 who had recovered from COVID-19. The CDR3 runs from the conserved cysteine through the conserved F or W. A D gene is named only where the DNA matches it firmly. Clone size, where shown, is once, few, many, or a class for clones that have expanded.

TRBV7-9	-	TRBJ1-4	-	TGTGCCAGCAGCTCCCCGGGAAGGAGTGAAAAACTGTTTTTT	CASSSPGRSEKLFF
TRBV7-8	TRBD2	TRBJ2-7	-	TGTGCCAGCAGCTTACTAGCGGGAGGATCCTACGAGCAGTACTTC	CASSLLAGGSYEQYF
TRBV15	TRBD2	TRBJ2-3	-	TGTGCCACCAGCAGCCCGGGACTAGCGGGAGGGGGAGATACGCAGTATTTT	CATSSPGLAGGGDTQYF
TRBV16	-	TRBJ1-5	-	TGTGCCAGCAGCCAATTCTCGGTGTATAGCAATCAGCCCCAGCATTTT	CASSQFSVYSNQPQHF
TRBV4-1	TRBD2	TRBJ2-1	-	TGCGCCAGCAGGGAAACTAGCGGTTGGAGTAGTCGTGAGCAGTTCTTC	CASRETSGWSSREQFF
TRBV6-5	TRBD2	TRBJ2-6	-	TGTGCCAGCAGTTTAGCGGGGGGGAATGGGGCCAACGTCCTGACTTTC	CASSLAGGNGANVLTF
TRBV23-1	-	TRBJ1-5	-	TGCGCCAGCAGTCTCGGGGGGAGTGCGAGTCAGCCCCAGCATTTT	CASSLGGSASQPQHF
TRBV19	TRBD1	TRBJ1-1	few	TGTGCCAGTAATGCAGGGGGTTTGAGTACTGAAGCTTTCTTT	CASNAGGLSTEAFF
TRBV5-4	TRBD1	TRBJ2-2	-	TGTGCCAGCAGCCGCGGGGACAGGTCAAACACCGGGGAGCTGTTTTTT	CASSRGDRSNTGELFF
TRBV6-5	TRBD1	TRBJ1-4	-	TGTGCCAGCAGTTTACAGGGGGGGTATAATGAAAAACTGTTTTTT	CASSLQGGYNEKLFF
TRBV7-7	-	TRBJ2-5	-	TGTGCTAGCAGCGCTACTGTGGGGGCTTCAGTGGAGACCCAGTACTTC	CASSATVGASVETQYF
TRBV29-1	TRBD1	TRBJ1-1	few	TGCAGCGTTGATTGGACAGGGGAGCTAGGTTTAGGTATGAACACTGAAGCTTTCTTT	CSVDWTGELGLGMNTEAFF
TRBV3-1/TRBV3-2	TRBD1	TRBJ1-2	once	TGTGCCAGCAGCCGGACAGGGCCTAACTATGGCTACACCTTC	CASSRTGPNYGYTF
TRBV15	-	TRBJ2-7	-	TGTGCCACCAGCAGAGTTTCGGGGGAATCAGACGAGCAGTACTTC	CATSRVSGESDEQYF
TRBV19	-	TRBJ2-2	-	TGTGCCAGCTCTAGACCAGGGGCTGGTACCGGGGAGCTGTTTTTT	CASSRPGAGTGELFF
TRBV18	TRBD1	TRBJ2-5	-	TGTGCCAGCTCACCAAACAGGGGCGACTCAGAGACCCAGTACTTC	CASSPNRGDSETQYF
TRBV13	-	TRBJ2-3	-	TGTGCCAGCAGCTTAAGGGGGAAAGTCACAGATACGCAGTATTTT	CASSLRGKVTDTQYF
TRBV14	-	TRBJ2-7	-	TGTGCCAGCAGCCAAGTGAGGGCCTACGAGCAGTACTTC	CASSQVRAYEQYF
TRBV9	-	TRBJ2-3	-	TGTGCCAGCAGCCCCGCCGGGACAGATACGCAGTATTTT	CASSPAGTDTQYF
TRBV4-3	-	TRBJ1-2	-	TGCGCCAGCAGCCACGAAACAGGGAGCTATGGTGGCTACACCTTC	CASSHETGSYGGYTF
TRBV29-1	TRBD2	TRBJ2-7	-	TGCAGCGTCGTGGGGGGGTCTCATAATTACGAGCAGTACTTC	CSVVGGSHNYEQYF
TRBV4-1	-	TRBJ2-7	once	TGCGCCAGCAGCCAAGGCATACAGGGAGAGCACGAGCAGTACTTC	CASSQGIQGEHEQYF
TRBV25-1	-	TRBJ2-2	-	TGTGCCAGCAGTGAATACCGGAGTAACACCGGGGAGCTGTTTTTT	CASSEYRSNTGELFF
TRBV20-1	-	TRBJ1-1	few	TGCAGTGTTCCGGGGGTTGAAGCTTTCTTT	CSVPGVEAFF